A selection of T cell receptor beta chains follows, all from one sample in a study of CD8+ T cells in alopecia areata. The data were produced by immunoSEQ multiplex PCR, yet TCRdb's version contains in-frame clones alone and is incomplete. The table has 3,500 to 4,000 clones, less than 75% seen once. Sample: skin, taken at week 24, from a patient treated with tofacitinib. The receptors were sampled from a human donor with alopecia areata. Each CDR3 is given with its conserved first and last residue. D genes are given only for firm matches. Only some rows state a clone size, as once, few, many or a class for expanded clones.

TRBJ1-3	NA	TRBV19	NA	CASRPTQGSGNTIYF	TGTGCCAGTAGGCCCACCCAGGGTTCTGGAAACACCATATATTTT
TRBJ2-1	few	TRBV5-1	NA	CASSLAGGGSYNEQFF	TGCGCCAGCAGCTTGGCCGGAGGGGGGTCCTACAATGAGCAGTTCTTC
TRBJ2-7	NA	TRBV14	TRBD1	CASSPIPWTGGAYEQYF	TGTGCCAGCAGCCCAATCCCATGGACAGGGGGAGCCTACGAGCAGTACTTC
TRBJ2-7	NA	TRBV19	NA	CASSRGYSSYEQYF	TGTGCCAGTAGTAGGGGGTATAGCTCCTACGAGCAGTACTTC
TRBJ1-6	few	TRBV6-1	NA	CASSVRETDNSPLHF	TGTGCCAGCAGTGTCAGGGAGACGGATAATTCACCCCTCCACTTT
TRBJ1-2	NA	TRBV29-1	TRBD1	CSGVTGGKNYGYTF	TGCAGCGGTGTGACAGGGGGGAAGAACTATGGCTACACCTTC
TRBJ1-4	few	TRBV4-3	NA	CASSSSTDPTNEKLFF	TGCGCCAGCAGCTCATCGACAGATCCAACTAATGAAAAACTGTTTTTT
TRBJ2-2	NA	TRBV19	TRBD1	CASSMGQGATGELFF	TGTGCCAGTAGTATGGGGCAGGGGGCCACCGGGGAGCTGTTTTTT
TRBJ1-2	few	TRBV30	NA	CAWSEGGGGRGYTF	TGTGCCTGGAGTGAAGGAGGCGGGGGGCGCGGCTACACCTTC
TRBJ2-5	NA	TRBV5-1	NA	CASSLAVAGNRETQYF	TGCGCCAGCAGCTTGGCGGTGGCAGGTAATCGGGAGACCCAGTACTTC
TRBJ2-5	NA	TRBV7-9	NA	CASSRDAGETQYF	TGTGCCAGCAGCCGTGATGCAGGGGAGACCCAGTACTTC
TRBJ2-2	few	TRBV27	TRBD1	CASSLTGGYTGELFF	TGTGCCAGCAGTTTGACAGGGGGCTATACCGGGGAGCTGTTTTTT
TRBJ2-1	NA	TRBV7-2	TRBD2	CASSLEAGGIPYNEQFF	TGTGCCAGCAGCTTAGAGGCGGGGGGCATCCCATACAATGAGCAGTTCTTC
TRBJ2-3	once	TRBV6-5	TRBD2	CASSYSGGIDTQYF	TGTGCCAGCAGTTATAGCGGGGGAATAGATACGCAGTATTTT
TRBJ1-6	NA	TRBV28	NA	CASRPRPAFSLHF	TGTGCCAGCAGACCTCGACCGGCTTTTTCCCTCCACTTT
TRBJ2-7	NA	TRBV28	NA	CASRRGSLDNEQYF	TGTGCCAGCAGAAGGGGTAGCCTGGACAACGAGCAGTACTTC
TRBJ1-1	NA	TRBV7-9	NA	CASSPRYFMNTEAFF	TGTGCCAGCAGCCCGAGATATTTCATGAACACTGAAGCTTTCTTT
TRBJ2-5	NA	TRBV7-6	NA	CASSSPEAGLRDPWETQYF	TGTGCCAGCAGCTCCCCAGAGGCAGGTCTAAGGGACCCGTGGGAGACCCAGTACTTC
TRBJ1-2	NA	TRBV10-3	TRBD1	CAISAEGQDYGYTF	TGTGCCATCAGTGCGGAGGGACAGGACTATGGCTACACCTTC
TRBJ2-7	NA	TRBV28	TRBD1	CASWTGKPYEQYF	TGTGCCAGCTGGACAGGGAAACCCTACGAGCAGTACTTC
TRBJ2-5	NA	TRBV18	NA	CASSDLETQYF	TGTGCCAGCTCAGACTTGGAGACCCAGTACTTC
TRBJ2-5	NA	TRBV4-2	TRBD2	CASSQGTSGQETQYF	TGTGCCAGCAGCCAAGGGACTAGCGGGCAAGAGACCCAGTACTTC
TRBJ2-7	few	TRBV4-1	NA	CASSHPSTYEQYF	TGCGCCAGCAGCCACCCCTCGACCTACGAGCAGTACTTC
TRBJ1-5	NA	TRBV30	NA	CASNRAPGEPQHF	TGTGCCAGTAACCGGGCCCCGGGGGAGCCCCAGCATTTT
TRBJ2-6	NA	TRBV5-1	NA	CASSLESSGANVLTF	TGCGCCAGCAGCCTTGAGAGCTCTGGGGCCAACGTCCTGACTTTC
TRBJ1-2	NA	TRBV28	TRBD1	CASNRQGEDYGYTF	TGTGCCAGCAACCGACAGGGAGAGGACTATGGCTACACCTTC
TRBJ2-3	NA	TRBV5-4	NA	CASSWGGTDTQYF	TGTGCCAGCAGCTGGGGAGGCACAGATACGCAGTATTTT
TRBJ1-1	large	TRBV28	NA	CASSLIQDILNTEAFF	TGTGCCAGCAGTTTAATTCAGGATATTTTGAACACTGAAGCTTTCTTT
TRBJ2-7	NA	TRBV27	TRBD1	CASSPILGTGGAYEQYF	TGTGCCAGCAGCCCTATCCTTGGGACAGGGGGGGCCTACGAGCAGTACTTC
TRBJ2-7	NA	TRBV14	TRBD1	CASSGTGQGYEQYF	TGTGCCAGCAGTGGTACGGGACAGGGCTACGAGCAGTACTTC
TRBJ1-1	few	TRBV5-1	NA	CASSLVWNPKTEAFF	TGCGCCAGCAGCTTGGTGTGGAATCCCAAGACTGAAGCTTTCTTT
TRBJ1-1	NA	TRBV7-8	NA	CASSLAGVGNTEAFF	TGTGCCAGCAGCTTGGCAGGTGTCGGGAACACTGAAGCTTTCTTT
TRBJ2-7	few	TRBV10-3	NA	CATNQEQYF	TGTGCCACTAATCAGGAGCAGTACTTC
TRBJ1-3	NA	TRBV7-2	NA	CASSRGNTIYF	TGTGCCAGCAGCCGCGGAAACACCATATATTTT
TRBJ1-1	few	TRBV10-3	NA	CAIKRGEAVNTEAFF	TGTGCCATCAAAAGGGGGGAAGCGGTGAACACTGAAGCTTTCTTT
TRBJ1-1	once	TRBV6-1	NA	CASSEILNTEAFF	TGTGCCAGCAGTGAAATACTGAACACTGAAGCTTTCTTT
TRBJ1-1	NA	TRBV28	NA	CASSVKTWGAFF	TGTGCCAGCAGCGTCAAGACCTGGGGAGCTTTCTTT
TRBJ2-2	NA	TRBV5-1	NA	CASSLARWGLSTGELFF	TGCGCCAGCAGCTTGGCCCGGTGGGGGCTAAGCACCGGGGAGCTGTTTTTT
TRBJ2-1	NA	TRBV6-5	TRBD2	CASSSGLADYNEQFF	TGTGCCAGCAGTTCGGGACTAGCGGACTACAATGAGCAGTTCTTC
TRBJ1-2	NA	TRBV6-5	NA	CATWGFGGGYTF	TGTGCCACCTGGGGGTTTGGCGGTGGCTACACCTTC
TRBJ1-2	NA	TRBV29-1	NA	CSVEDRSLYGYTF	TGCAGCGTTGAAGACAGGTCCCTTTATGGCTACACCTTC
TRBJ2-3	few	TRBV5-4	NA	CASSSGLLGTDTQYF	TGTGCCAGCAGCTCGGGACTCCTGGGGACAGATACGCAGTATTTT